The 5 T cell receptor beta chains listed next were all sequenced from one sample in a study of cytotoxic CD8 clonotypes in ibrutinib-treated CLL. Sequencing was performed with immunoSEQ multiplex PCR; in TCRdb, only in-frame clones are kept and a portion is missing. Altogether roughly 52,000 clones are present, roughly 53% being singletons, with the ten largest covering around a third. The sample was PBMCs, taken after 12 months of ibrutinib treatment. Receptor source: a human donor with chronic lymphocytic leukemia.

The chain carries TRBV27 and TRBJ2-2, with D perhaps matching TRBD1 (6 bases). The CDR3 consists of 15 residues. The V and J ends lost 4 bases and 1 base respectively, with 10 bases between them. Germline V CDR1 and CDR2: MNHEY, SMNVEV (reference sequence). CDR3 in DNA: TGTGCCAGCAGTTCCCCGGACAGGAACACCGGGGAGCTGTTTTTT. It is translated as CASSSPDRNTGELFF.

The chain couples TRBV6-1 to TRBJ1-1; a possible D gene is TRBD1 (5 bases). The CDR3 sequence is 15 residues long. The V end lost 4 bases, the J end lost 3 bases, and 15 bases lay between the germline ends. Germline CDR1 reads MNHNS; CDR2 reads SASEGT. The CDR3, as DNA: TGTGCCAGCAGTGCACCATCAGGGATGTACACTGAAGCTTTCTTT. Its protein is CASSAPSGMYTEAFF.

The CDR3 region is CASSRGALNTEAFF. The CDR3 region has the DNA TGTGCCAGTAGTAGGGGCGCTCTGAACACTGAAGCTTTCTTT. This chain uses TRBV19 with TRBJ1-1; possibly TRBD1 for D (5 bases). The V end lost 4 bases, the J end lost 0 bases, and 9 bases lay between the germline ends. CDR1 and CDR2 (germline): LNHDA, SQIVND (reference sequence). There are 14 residues in the CDR3.

The chain has TRBV7-3 and TRBJ1-1; D uncertain. Germline values: CDR1 SGHTA, CDR2 FQGTGA. This CDR3 is built from 14 residues. The germline V and J ends were trimmed by 4 bases and 2 bases, with 11 bases remaining between them. CDR3 loop: CASSSQDLNTEAFF. The CDR3 bases are TGTGCCAGCAGCTCACAAGACCTTAACACTGAAGCTTTCTTT. Combining the CDR3 with reference TRBV7-3 and TRBJ1-1 gives the whole variable domain GAGVSQTPSNKVTEKGKYVELRCDPISGHTALYWYRQSLGQGPEFLIYFQGTGAADDSGLPNDRFFAVRPEGSVSTLKIQRTERGDSAVYLCASSSQDLNTEAFFGQGTRLTVV.

The chain employs TRBV5-4 and TRBJ2-5; perhaps TRBD1 as D (5 bases). The germline CDR1 and CDR2 sequences are SGHNT and YYREEE (reference sequence). V lost 2 bases and J lost 2, with 10 bases in between. This CDR3 contains 14 residues. In nucleotides, the CDR3 is TGTGCCAGCAGCTTAAAAAACAGGCAAGAGACCCAGTACTTC. It specifies CASSLKNRQETQYF.